The 31 T cell receptor beta chains reported below all come from one sample, sequenced in a study of blood T cell repertoires in COVID-19. The method was immunoSEQ multiplex PCR; TCRdb's version includes in-frame clones alone and lacks a portion of them. The profile covers some 35,000 clones, with over 70% appearing a single time and around 29% taken by the ten largest. The sample comprised peripheral blood. The receptors were gathered from a man older than 75 with acute or convalescent COVID-19.

The gene calls are TRBV18 and TRBJ1-1, with 9 bases aligning to TRBD1. The junction had 1 base not matched to a gene; V was cut back by 2 bases and J by 3 bases. Germline loops: CDR1 KGHSH, CDR2 LQKENI. The CDR3 covers 14 residues. This CDR3 is CASSPGTGYTEAFF. The CDR3 DNA reads TGTGCCAGCTCACCAGGGACAGGGTACACTGAAGCTTTCTTT.

The CDR3 spells CASSQSAMGQQETSPLHF. CDR3 DNA sequence: TGCGCCAGCAGCCAGTCCGCCATGGGACAACAAGAGACTTCACCCCTCCACTTT. The chain has TRBV4-1 and TRBJ1-6; a possible D gene is TRBD1 (6 bases). Trimming stripped 3 bases from V and 9 bases from J, with 24 bases between. Germline assignment: CDR1 MGHRA and CDR2 YSYEKL. The CDR3 has 18 amino acids.

V and J are TRBV5-4 and TRBJ2-7; 12 positions agree with TRBD2. The V segment lost 3 bases and the J segment 4 bases; nucleotides outside the gene matches: 2. The CDR3 sequence is 14 residues long. Germline loops: CDR1 SGHNT, CDR2 YYREEE (reference sequence). The CDR3 bases are TGTGCCAGCAGCTCCGGGACTAGCGGGTACGAGCAGTACTTC. Its translation: CASSSGTSGYEQYF.

This clone was detected only a few times. The rearrangement links TRBV2 to TRBJ2-3; 8 nucleotides agree with TRBD2. This CDR3 contains 15 residues. V lost 5 bases, J lost 0 bases, and 4 bases stayed unmatched. Germline V gene lookup returns CDR1 SNHLY and CDR2 FYNNEI. The CDR3 sequence: CASSRTSRSTDTQYF. DNA for the CDR3: TGTGCCAGCAGTAGGACTAGCCGGAGCACAGATACGCAGTATTTT.

J is TRBJ2-7 and V is TRBV7-3, with a tentative D call TRBD2 (6 bases). V lost 5 bases, J lost 4 bases, and 12 bases lay in between. This CDR3 spans 13 amino acids. Germline loops: CDR1 SGHTA, CDR2 FQGTGA. The CDR3 loop reads CASSAGAGYEQYF. The CDR3 nucleotides are TGTGCCAGCAGCGCGGGCGCGGGGTACGAGCAGTACTTC.

The rearrangement joins TRBV6-5 to TRBJ1-5, with TRBD1 as a possible D gene (5 bases). CDR1 MNHEY and CDR2 SVGAGI come from the germline V gene. This CDR3 is 16 amino acids long. Trimming removed 4 bases from V and 1 base from J, with 14 bases in between. CDR3 sequence reads: CASSLVGGQSNQPQHF. CDR3 DNA: TGTGCCAGCAGTTTGGTGGGGGGTCAGAGCAATCAGCCCCAGCATTTT.

The V gene is TRBV19, the J gene TRBJ1-5, with D tentatively TRBD1 (5 bases). Germline CDR1 and CDR2: LNHDA and SQIVND (reference sequence). The CDR3 is made up of 17 amino acids. Trimming pared 7 bases from V and 5 bases from J, leaving 24 bases between. CDR3 protein: CASTALMTAKGYQPQHF. The CDR3 region has the DNA TGTGCCAGTACTGCCCTCATGACAGCAAAGGGATATCAGCCCCAGCATTTT.

V usage is TRBV27 and J usage is TRBJ2-1, with 13 positions matching TRBD2. The V and J ends lost 6 bases and 8 bases, in that order; junction bases with no gene match: 13. Per germline, CDR1 MNHEY and CDR2 SMNVEV (reference sequence). This CDR3 is built from 17 residues. CDR3 region: CASRPIPMGLAGYEQFF. The DNA of the CDR3 is TGTGCCAGCAGACCTATACCTATGGGACTAGCGGGGTATGAGCAGTTCTTC.

The table lists this clone with a few counts. The gene calls are TRBV5-1 and TRBJ2-1, with TRBD1 matching over 9 bases. Germline CDR1 is SGHRS and CDR2 is YFSETQ. The CDR3 length is 14 residues. Trimming removed 4 bases from V and 1 base from J; junction bases left unmatched: 0. CDR3 amino acids: CASSGTGSYNEQFF. CDR3 DNA: TGCGCCAGCAGCGGGACAGGGTCCTACAATGAGCAGTTCTTC.

For this clone: The same CDR3 can be traced to other DNA sequences in this sample. This chain connects TRBV7-2 to TRBJ2-7; 16 positions match TRBD2. The ends lost 5 bases at V and 4 bases at J; junction bases unmatched: 2. CDR3 size: 15 residues. Per the germline V gene, CDR1 is SGHTA and CDR2 is FQGNSA. CDR3 bases: TGTGCCAGCAGCCTGGGACTAGCGGGAGGGTACGAGCAGTACTTC. It translates to CASSLGLAGGYEQYF.

This clone was observed once. V and J are TRBV27 and TRBJ2-3; 9 nucleotides align to TRBD2. There are 14 residues in the CDR3. The germline CDR1 and CDR2 sequences are MNHEY and SMNVEV (reference sequence). V lost 7 bases to trimming and J lost 1 base; unmatched junction nucleotides: 3. This CDR3 is CASTAGGRTDTQYF. The CDR3 nucleotides are TGTGCCAGCACAGCGGGAGGACGCACAGATACGCAGTATTTT.

This clone was detected once. The genes are TRBV18 and TRBJ1-5, with 10 bases aligning to TRBD1. CDR3 length: 15 amino acids. With V trimmed by 5 bases and J by 6 bases, 7 bases remained unmatched. Germline CDR1 reads KGHSH; CDR2 reads LQKENI. CDR3 DNA sequence: TGTGCCAGCTCAAAAGGGACAGGGGCAGGTCAGCCCCAGCATTTT. It yields the protein CASSKGTGAGQPQHF.

The chain joins TRBV5-1 to TRBJ2-5; 11 bases align to TRBD2. After removal of 0 bases from V and 1 base from J, the junction contained 5 bases not matched to a gene. The germline gives CDR1 SGHRS, CDR2 YFSETQ. The CDR3 loop spans 17 amino acids. DNA of the CDR3: TGCGCCAGCAGCTTGGCGGCTAGCGGGGGGCCCCAAGAGACCCAGTACTTC. Protein product: CASSLAASGGPQETQYF.

This chain links TRBV7-2 with TRBJ1-1, with a possible D match to TRBD1 (6 bases). Trimming pared 3 bases from V and 2 bases from J, leaving 16 bases between. CDR1 SGHTA and CDR2 FQGNSA come from the germline V gene. The CDR3 consists of 16 residues. The CDR3 DNA reads TGTGCCAGCAGCTTTGTTGGGGGCGCCTCTAACACTGAAGCTTTCTTT. This translates into CASSFVGGASNTEAFF. The variable domain in full, completed from reference TRBV7-2 and TRBJ1-1, reads GAGVSQSPSNKVTEKGKDVELRCDPISGHTALYWYRQSLGQGLEFLIYFQGNSAPDKSGLPSDRFSAERTGGSVSTLTIQRTQQEDSAVYLCASSFVGGASNTEAFFGQGTRLTVV.

This chain links TRBV6-6 with TRBJ2-1, with 8 bases fitting TRBD1. The CDR3 runs 16 residues. The V and J ends lost 6 bases and 9 bases, in that order; junction bases with no gene match: 16. Germline-derived CDR1 and CDR2 are MNHNY and SVGAGI (reference sequence). CDR3: CASRALQGAQVGEQFF. The CDR3 DNA reads TGTGCCAGCAGAGCCCTTCAGGGGGCGCAGGTCGGTGAGCAGTTCTTC.

The J gene is TRBJ1-1, the V gene TRBV6-5, with a tentative D call TRBD1 (6 bases). With 6 bases removed from V and 7 bases from J, the gap between germline ends came to 21 bases. This CDR3 has 15 amino acids. The germline gives CDR1 MNHEY, CDR2 SVGAGI. The CDR3: CASRSMTAQGYEAFF. In nucleotides, the CDR3 is TGTGCCAGCAGGTCAATGACGGCGCAGGGGTATGAAGCTTTCTTT.

This clone has a count of ten or more. The chain carries TRBV5-5 and TRBJ2-7; 7 bases map to TRBD1. The CDR3 covers 12 residues. CDR1 SGHKS and CDR2 YYEKEE come from the germline V gene (reference sequence). The V gene end was trimmed by 0 bases and the J gene end by 6 bases; junction bases not matched to a gene: 0. This CDR3 is CASSLAGGEQYF. The CDR3 DNA is TGTGCCAGCAGCTTGGCAGGGGGCGAGCAGTACTTC.

This clone was detected a few times. The genes are TRBV7-9 and TRBJ2-7; D is possibly TRBD1 (6 bases). The germline V gene has CDR1 SEHNR and CDR2 FQNEAQ (reference sequence). V lost 1 base and J lost 4, with 14 bases in between. This CDR3 comprises 15 residues. The chain's CDR3 is CASSLGTAINYEQYF. In nucleotides, the CDR3 is TGTGCCAGCAGCTTAGGGACAGCGATAAATTACGAGCAGTACTTC.

The CDR3 DNA is TGTGCCAGCAGTCGGATCGGCGGGACAGAGAACTATGGCTACACCTTC. Translated: CASSRIGGTENYGYTF. The chain has TRBV6-2 or TRBV6-3 and TRBJ1-2; 7 bases agree with TRBD1. The V and J ends lost 5 bases and 2 bases, in that order; junction bases with no gene match: 11. The CDR3 is made up of 16 amino acids. From germline, CDR1 is MNHEY and CDR2 SVGEGT.

DNA of the CDR3: TGTGCCAGCAGACCACCGGTATCTAGTGAAAAACTGTTTTTT. Protein sequence: CASRPPVSSEKLFF. This chain joins TRBV4-2 and TRBJ1-4; no reliable D call. The V and J ends lost 6 bases and 7 bases respectively, with 15 bases between them. Germline CDR1 reads LGHNA; CDR2 reads YNFKEQ. The CDR3 consists of 14 residues.

CDR3 protein: CASRTGGGEQYF. DNA of the CDR3: TGTGCCAGCAGGACAGGGGGCGGCGAGCAGTACTTC. The gene calls are TRBV7-2 and TRBJ2-7; 10 bases map to TRBD1. This CDR3 is built from 12 residues. V shed 6 bases and J 6 bases; nucleotides not matched to a gene: 2. Germline CDR1 is SGHTA and CDR2 is FQGNSA.

The V and J genes are TRBV6-5 and TRBJ2-1, with 7 bases matching TRBD1. The CDR3 consists of 14 residues. Germline V gene lookup returns CDR1 MNHEY and CDR2 SVGAGI. Trimming removed 7 bases from V and 3 bases from J; junction bases left unmatched: 6. The CDR3 DNA sequence: TGTGCCAGCAACCCGGGACAGCGCTACAATGAGCAGTTCTTC. Encoded protein: CASNPGQRYNEQFF.

This chain joins TRBV19 and TRBJ2-2, with TRBD1 matching 7 bases. Per the germline V gene, CDR1 is LNHDA and CDR2 is SQIVND (reference sequence). The J segment lost 3 bases and the V segment lost 10 bases, leaving 11 bases of the junction unmatched. CDR3 length: 15 amino acids. The CDR3 sequence: CATGTGAGDTGELFF. CDR3 DNA sequence: TGTGCCACTGGTACAGGGGCCGGGGACACCGGGGAGCTGTTTTTT.

The chain combines TRBV5-4 with TRBJ2-1, with 13 bases lining up with TRBD2. CDR1 and CDR2 from the germline V gene are SGHNT and YYREEE (reference sequence). This CDR3 is 17 amino acids long. With 4 bases clipped from V and 5 bases from J, the junction kept 9 bases outside the gene matches. The CDR3 DNA reads TGTGCCAGCAGCCAAGGACTAGCGGGAGTGAGTGACAATGAGCAGTTCTTC. Residues: CASSQGLAGVSDNEQFF.

The chain carries TRBV5-5 and TRBJ2-7, with D perhaps matching TRBD1 (5 bases). The length of the CDR3 is 15 residues. The germline V gene encodes CDR1 SGHKS and CDR2 YYEKEE (reference sequence). Trimming left V 4 bases short and J 0 bases short, with 14 bases between. The chain's CDR3 is CASSMRSQGSYEQYF. CDR3 bases: TGTGCCAGCAGCATGAGGAGTCAGGGCTCCTACGAGCAGTACTTC.

The rearrangement uses TRBV6-2 or TRBV6-3 and TRBJ2-7, with 15 nucleotides matching TRBD2. CDR3 length equals 20 residues. V was clipped by 0 bases and J by 1 base; unmatched bases: 10. Germline loops: CDR1 MNHEY, CDR2 SVGEGT. This CDR3 is CASSYSIIGLAGGRSYEQYF. Written as DNA, the CDR3 is TGTGCCAGCAGTTACTCAATAATCGGACTAGCGGGGGGGCGTTCCTACGAGCAGTACTTC.

The chain has TRBV4-2 and TRBJ2-7, with D unresolved. The CDR3 has 15 amino acids. Looked up from germline, CDR1 is LGHNA and CDR2 is YNFKEQ. V was shortened by 5 bases and J by 2 bases, with 16 bases between the two germline ends. The DNA for the CDR3 is TGTGCCAGCAGCAATCACTTTGTGACACCCTACGAGCAGTACTTC. It encodes CASSNHFVTPYEQYF.

The gene calls are TRBV3-1 (or the pseudogene TRBV3-2) and TRBJ2-1; perhaps TRBD1 as D (5 bases). V lost 3 bases to trimming and J lost 5 bases, with 14 bases between them. Per the germline V gene, CDR1 is LGHDT and CDR2 is YNNKEL (reference sequence). CDR3 size: 15 residues. The CDR3 sequence: CASSHNRGRDNEQFF. CDR3 in DNA: TGTGCCAGCAGCCATAATAGGGGCAGGGACAATGAGCAGTTCTTC.

Only a few counts were recorded for this clone. This rearrangement joins TRBV30 to TRBJ2-7; 8 bases are a match to TRBD2. The germline V gene has CDR1 GTSNPN and CDR2 SVGIG (reference sequence). J was trimmed by 5 bases and V by 4 bases; bases with no gene match: 16. The CDR3 is made up of 16 amino acids. The CDR3 nucleotides read TGTGCCTGGACAAGACGGGAGGGGACTTACAGGCACGAGCAGTACTTC. Translated: CAWTRREGTYRHEQYF.

This clone has more than one count but fewer than ten. This rearrangement joins TRBV4-1 to TRBJ2-2; D call uncertain. Trimming took 3 bases from V and 2 from J, leaving 4 bases between them. Germline V lookup: CDR1 MGHRA, CDR2 YSYEKL. The CDR3 totals 13 residues. The CDR3 region is CASSHINTGELFF. The CDR3 DNA reads TGCGCCAGCAGCCATATTAACACCGGGGAGCTGTTTTTT.

The genes are TRBV11-2 and TRBJ1-6; a weak D match, TRBD1 (6 bases). V was shortened by 5 bases and J by 8 bases, with 13 bases between the two germline ends. Germline V gene sequence: CDR1 SGHAT, CDR2 FQNNGV. The CDR3 runs 14 residues. Here the CDR3 reads CASSLRTADSPLHF. Here the CDR3 DNA reads TGTGCCAGCAGCCTACGGACAGCCGATTCACCCCTCCACTTT.